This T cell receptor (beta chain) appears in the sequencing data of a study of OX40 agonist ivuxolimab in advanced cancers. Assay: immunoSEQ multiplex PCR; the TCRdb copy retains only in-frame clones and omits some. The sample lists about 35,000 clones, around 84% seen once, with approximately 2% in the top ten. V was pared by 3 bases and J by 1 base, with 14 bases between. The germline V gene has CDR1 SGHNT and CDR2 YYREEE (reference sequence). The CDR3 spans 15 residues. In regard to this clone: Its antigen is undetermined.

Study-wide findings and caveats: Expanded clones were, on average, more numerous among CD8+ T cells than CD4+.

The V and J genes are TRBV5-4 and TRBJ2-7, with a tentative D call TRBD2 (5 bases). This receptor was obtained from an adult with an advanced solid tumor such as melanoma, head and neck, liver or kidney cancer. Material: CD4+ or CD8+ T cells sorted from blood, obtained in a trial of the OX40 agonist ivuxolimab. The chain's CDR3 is CASSSRAADSYEQYF. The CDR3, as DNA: TGTGCCAGCAGCTCGAGGGCGGCGGATTCCTACGAGCAGTACTTC.